Shown below are 18 T cell receptor beta chains from a single sample sequenced in a study of OX40 agonist ivuxolimab in advanced cancers. The data were produced by immunoSEQ multiplex PCR, yet TCRdb's version contains in-frame clones alone and is incomplete. The profile shows roughly 80,000 clones, approximately 86% of them singletons. This specimen consisted of CD4+ or CD8+ T cells sorted from blood, obtained in a trial of the OX40 agonist ivuxolimab. All receptors come from an adult with an advanced solid tumor such as melanoma, head and neck, liver or kidney cancer.

This rearrangement joins TRBV2 to TRBJ2-2, with D hard to call. Deletions cut 7 bases from V and 0 bases from J, with 9 bases between. Germline V gene sequence: CDR1 SNHLY, CDR2 FYNNEI. The CDR3 is 14 amino acids. CDR3 amino acids: CASTLGPNTGELFF. The CDR3, as DNA: TGTGCCAGCACACTCGGTCCGAACACCGGGGAGCTGTTTTTT. Using reference TRBV2 and TRBJ2-2 for the parts outside the CDR3, the full variable domain is EPEVTQTPSHQVTQMGQEVILRCVPISNHLYFYWYRQILGQKVEFLVSFYNNEISEKSEIFDDQFSVERPDGSNFTLKIRSTKLEDSAMYFCASTLGPNTGELFFGEGSRLTVL.

The chain uses TRBV5-6 and TRBJ2-3; 7 bases line up with TRBD2. Germline V CDR1 and CDR2: SGHDT, YYEEEE. The CDR3 runs 17 residues. V shed 1 base and J 5 bases; nucleotides not matched to a gene: 13. CDR3 protein: CASSLFWSGVGGDTQYF. The CDR3, as DNA: TGTGCCAGCAGCTTGTTTTGGAGCGGGGTAGGAGGAGATACGCAGTATTTT.

DNA for the CDR3: TGTGCCAGCAGTTACGGGGGGCGAAACACTGAAGCTTTCTTT. Translation gives CASSYGGRNTEAFF. This sequence joins TRBV6-6 and TRBJ1-1; weak D call: TRBD1 (6 bases). Trimming took 2 bases from V and 2 from J, leaving 9 bases between them. The CDR3 loop spans 14 amino acids. CDR1 and CDR2 from the germline V gene are MNHNY and SVGAGI (reference sequence).

This sequence joins TRBV6-1 and TRBJ2-1, with TRBD1 as a possible D gene (6 bases). The germline gives CDR1 MNHNS, CDR2 SASEGT. The length of the CDR3 is 15 residues. Trimming removed 5 bases at V and 6 bases at J, with 17 bases between. The CDR3: CASSPGQLFLNEQFF. For the CDR3, the DNA is TGTGCCAGCAGTCCAGGACAGCTCTTTCTCAATGAGCAGTTCTTC.

This clone was observed once. This chain connects TRBV19 to TRBJ1-1; D gene unclear. CDR1 and CDR2 (germline): LNHDA, SQIVND (reference sequence). The V end was cut by 5 bases, the J end by 3 bases, with 19 bases between. The CDR3 contains 16 residues. The CDR3, as DNA: TGTGCCAGTAGTTCGCATTTAAGGGCCGGGGACACTGAAGCTTTCTTT. Amino acid sequence: CASSSHLRAGDTEAFF.

This clone has a handful of counts. V and J are TRBV5-1 and TRBJ1-2; perhaps TRBD1 as D (6 bases). The CDR3 consists of 13 residues. V was shortened by 4 bases and J by 7 bases, with 14 bases between the two germline ends. CDR1 and CDR2 from the germline V gene are SGHRS and YFSETQ. Here the CDR3 DNA reads TGCGCCAGCAGCACGGACAGTGTAGGTGGCTACACCTTC. This gives the protein CASSTDSVGGYTF.

In regard to this clone: The sample has other DNA sequences that encode this CDR3 too. In nucleotides, the CDR3 is TGTGCCAGCAGTAACTTCGCGGGGGGTAGCACAGATACGCAGTATTTT. The encoded protein is CASSNFAGGSTDTQYF. The genes are TRBV6-4 and TRBJ2-3, with 8 nucleotides matching TRBD2. There are 16 residues in the CDR3. The germline V gene has CDR1 MRHNA and CDR2 SNTAGT. Losses at the gene ends were 5 bases for V and 0 bases for J; bases not matched to a gene: 7.

The V and J genes are TRBV28 and TRBJ2-7, with a weak D call TRBD2 (5 bases). Germline V CDR1 and CDR2: MDHEN, SYDVKM. V lost 3 bases and J lost 9, with 18 bases in between. CDR3 length: 14 amino acids. CDR3 nucleotides: TGTGCCAGCAGTTTGAGTGGAAGGCGCAGCGGGCAGTACTTC. Its protein is CASSLSGRRSGQYF.

The chain employs TRBV30 and TRBJ2-4; 13 bases are shared with TRBD2. CDR1 is GTSNPN and CDR2 is SVGIG in the germline V gene (reference sequence). Losses at the gene ends were 2 bases for V and 6 bases for J; bases not matched to a gene: 4. This CDR3 is built from 15 residues. CDR3 sequence: CAWSRTSGSGNIQYF. The CDR3 DNA follows: TGTGCCTGGAGTCGGACTAGCGGGAGTGGAAACATTCAGTACTTC.

The genes are TRBV6-1 and TRBJ1-4, with 9 bases matching TRBD1. Trimming took 3 bases from V and 8 from J; bases not matched to a gene: 10. The germline CDR1 and CDR2 sequences are MNHNS and SASEGT. This CDR3 is built from 16 residues. The CDR3 region is CASSDIPQGASEKLFF. The CDR3 DNA reads as TGTGCCAGCAGTGATATACCACAGGGGGCATCGGAAAAACTGTTTTTT.

The V and J genes are TRBV5-1 and TRBJ2-7, with TRBD1 identical over 9 bases. This CDR3 region has 14 residues. Trimming took 4 bases from V and 7 from J; bases not matched to a gene: 9. CDR1 and CDR2 (germline): SGHRS, YFSETQ. CDR3 coding DNA: TGCGCCAGCAGCCTGCAGGGGACAGGGCGAGAGCAGTACTTC. It translates to CASSLQGTGREQYF.

This chain uses TRBV11-2 with TRBJ2-1; the D gene could be TRBD1 or TRBD2 (5 bases each). V lost 3 bases and J lost 9, with 15 bases in between. Germline V gene data show CDR1 as SGHAT and CDR2 as FQNNGV. CDR3 length: 14 residues. The CDR3 DNA sequence: TGTGCCAGCAGCTTTATGGTCGGGGCCGGTGAGCAGTTCTTC. This codes for CASSFMVGAGEQFF.

This chain links TRBV28 with TRBJ2-5; D remains unclear. Germline CDR1 reads MDHEN; CDR2 reads SYDVKM. V was cut by 2 bases and J by 4 bases, with 11 bases left in between. The CDR3 has 14 amino acids. This CDR3 reads CASSLVTVGETQYF. CDR3 coding DNA: TGTGCCAGCAGTTTAGTGACCGTGGGAGAGACCCAGTACTTC.

The chain recombines TRBV5-6 with TRBJ2-3; 14 nucleotides align to TRBD2. In germline, CDR1 is SGHDT, CDR2 YYEEEE. The CDR3 is made up of 18 amino acids. J lost 2 bases, V lost 3 bases, and 8 bases had no gene match. The CDR3 is CASSYPGLAGVNTDTQYF. The DNA for the CDR3 is TGTGCCAGCAGCTACCCGGGACTAGCGGGGGTGAACACAGATACGCAGTATTTT.

This clone has just one count. The V call is TRBV9, the J call TRBJ2-1; 7 nucleotides line up with TRBD2. Germline-derived CDR1 and CDR2 are SGDLS and YYNGEE. V lost 3 bases, J lost 0 bases, and 3 bases stayed unmatched. The CDR3 has 15 residues. CDR3 sequence: CASSATSISYNEQFF. CDR3 sequence (DNA): TGTGCCAGCAGCGCGACTAGCATCTCCTACAATGAGCAGTTCTTC.

Comments on this clone: One end of the junction is discordant with germline, which a read error may explain. CDR3 region: CAGRDSSYNEQFF. CDR3 sequence (DNA): TGTGCCGGGAGGGACAGCTCCTACAATGAGCAGTTCTTC. V is TRBV30 and J is TRBJ2-1; D could derive from TRBD1 or TRBD2 (7 bases each). Germline V gene lookup returns CDR1 GTSNPN and CDR2 SVGIG (reference sequence). The CDR3 consists of 13 residues.

The chain is built from TRBV28 and TRBJ2-3; D perhaps matches TRBD2 (5 bases). The CDR3 length is 16 residues. Deletions cut 2 bases from V and 4 bases from J, with 16 bases between. CDR1 and CDR2 (germline): MDHEN, SYDVKM. The CDR3 loop is CASSLRSGNSPDTQYF. The CDR3, as DNA: TGTGCCAGCAGTTTAAGATCGGGGAATAGCCCAGATACGCAGTATTTT.

This clone was counted once. The chain links TRBV19 to TRBJ2-5, with no clear D. With 5 bases removed from V and 5 bases from J, the gap between germline ends came to 18 bases. CDR3 length: 15 amino acids. Germline V gene data show CDR1 as LNHDA and CDR2 as SQIVND (reference sequence). CDR3 bases: TGTGCCAGTAGTCCTGGATCCTTTTTGGGGGAGACCCAGTACTTC. Its protein product is CASSPGSFLGETQYF.